Described below is a single T cell receptor (beta chain) sequence and its context. Antigen specificity is unknown. Sequence at one end of the junction differs from germline and may be a read error. Researchers made TCR cDNA using 5'RACE template switching, and this step added a universal primer site and UMIs. TCRdb reprocessed the 5' RACE reads via MiXCR and lists one record per CDR3 protein. The sample contains 450,000 to 600,000 distinct CDR3 sequences, about a sixth of which appear only once. This sample stems from a study of T cells after yellow fever vaccination. Per germline, CDR1 MNHNS and CDR2 SASEGT. CDR3 length equals 13 residues. Study-level findings and limits: Booster samples showed a return of most primary-vaccination clones (approximately 95% CD4, 85% to 90% CD8). The secondary response was weaker but peaked faster, day 5 versus 15.

The TCR was taken from a man between 18 and 35 years old who received the YFV17D yellow fever vaccine. The chain couples TRBV6-1 to TRBJ2-1; TRBD2 is a possible D gene (6 bases). Material: PBMCs, obtained 5 days after the first yellow fever vaccination. The CDR3 DNA sequence: TGTGCCAGCACCCCTAACGGGGGAAATGATCAGTTCTTC. Residues: CASTPNGGNDQFF.